This T cell receptor (beta chain) comes out of a study of technical replicates of blood from four donors. Sequencing was performed with immunoSEQ multiplex PCR; in TCRdb, only in-frame clones are kept and a portion is missing. Seen here are about 59,000 clones, around 95% observed once, and the top ten hold less than 4.5%. The germline CDR1 and CDR2 sequences are SGHTA and FQGTGA. The CDR3 totals 15 residues. The V and J ends lost 0 bases and 7 bases, in that order; junction bases with no gene match: 1. This chain connects TRBV7-3 to TRBJ2-1; 12 bases are a match to TRBD2. Sequences were obtained from PBMCs. The receptor's source is a human donor in good health. Some clones in this sample may be carry-over from other donors' samples. CDR3 nucleotides: TGTGCCAGCAGCTTAACCGGGACTAGCGGGAATGAGCAGTTCTTC. This encodes CASSLTGTSGNEQFF.